These 9 T cell receptor beta chains share one sample of origin, sequenced in a study of spatial heterogeneity in lung cancer. Time point noted: sample taken at primary tumor resection. From the 5' RACE reads, TCRdb called clonotypes with MiXCR, one entry per CDR3 protein. In the table there are tens of thousands of distinct CDR3 sequences, roughly 13% of which are singletons. The sample consisted of PBMCs, taken at surgery. The receptors shown here come from a male donor with early-stage non-small cell lung cancer.

This clonotype came up many times. The rearrangement uses TRBV6-5 and TRBJ2-2, with no clear D. Deletions cut 6 bases from V and 1 base from J, with 12 bases between. CDR1 is MNHEY and CDR2 is SVGAGI in the germline V gene. The CDR3 is 15 amino acids. This CDR3 is CASSPTQRNTGELFF. In DNA, the CDR3 is TGTGCCAGCAGCCCAACCCAGAGGAACACCGGGGAGCTGTTTTTT.

This clonotype was counted a few times. The DNA for the CDR3 is TGCGCCAGCAGCCCCCTTTCCCTTAGCACAGATACGCAGTATTTT. It is translated as CASSPLSLSTDTQYF. The V gene is TRBV5-1, the J gene TRBJ2-3; no clear D. The CDR3 sequence is 15 residues long. From germline, CDR1 is SGHRS and CDR2 YFSETQ. V shed 4 bases and J shed 0 bases, with 12 bases lying between them.

This clonotype came up a few times. The V and J genes are TRBV7-3 and TRBJ1-6, with TRBD1 identical over 7 bases. The J segment lost 10 bases and the V segment lost 5 bases, leaving 8 bases of the junction unmatched. CDR1 is SGHTA and CDR2 is FQGTGA in the germline V gene. CDR3 size: 14 residues. The CDR3 DNA follows: TGTGCCAGCAGCCGAGGACAGGACGTATCACCCCTCCACTTT. Translated: CASSRGQDVSPLHF.

In its sample, this clonotype was seen a few times. V is TRBV7-2 and J is TRBJ2-2, with TRBD2 matching over 10 bases. The germline V gene encodes CDR1 SGHTA and CDR2 FQGNSA. V was clipped by 1 base and J by 7 bases; unmatched bases: 9. The CDR3 sequence is 17 residues long. Here the CDR3 reads CASSLDYLAGVVGELFF. The CDR3 nucleotides are TGTGCCAGCAGCTTAGATTACCTAGCGGGAGTAGTCGGGGAGCTGTTTTTT.

The chain recombines TRBV2 with TRBJ1-5; 8 bases match TRBD1. The CDR3 length is 12 residues. Germline trimming cut 9 bases from V and 4 bases from J; bases unmatched to any gene: 2. The germline gives CDR1 SNHLY, CDR2 FYNNEI. DNA of the CDR3: TGTGCCAGTGACAGGGGTAATCAGCCCCAGCATTTT. It translates to CASDRGNQPQHF.

This clonotype was observed at least ten times. The chain combines TRBV18 with TRBJ1-4, with 8 bases identical to TRBD1. This CDR3 comprises 15 residues. Unmatched junction bases numbered 8, after V lost 3 bases and J lost 8 bases. Germline V gene data show CDR1 as KGHSH and CDR2 as LQKENI. The CDR3 DNA sequence: TGTGCCAGCTCACCCCCGGGACAGGAGGGAGAAAAACTGTTTTTT. Residues: CASSPPGQEGEKLFF.

The chain is built from TRBV15 and TRBJ2-3, with unresolved D. Trimming cost V 4 bases and J 3 bases, with 17 bases left between them. This CDR3 has 16 residues. The germline CDR1 and CDR2 sequences are LNHNV and YYDKDF (reference sequence). The DNA of the CDR3 is TGTGCCACCAGCACGTTAGCTGGGTTGAGAACAGATACGCAGTATTTT. Translated: CATSTLAGLRTDTQYF.

This clonotype occurred a few times. The chain recombines TRBV7-2 with TRBJ1-2; D may be TRBD1 (6 bases). Trimming took off 7 bases at V and 0 bases at J, with 12 bases between the two ends. This CDR3 has 14 amino acids. CDR1 is SGHTA and CDR2 is FQGNSA in the germline V gene. The CDR3 loop reads CASIQTGANYGYTF. The CDR3 coding sequence is TGTGCCAGCATCCAGACAGGAGCTAACTATGGCTACACCTTC.

The rearrangement links TRBV11-1 to TRBJ1-6; 8 bases line up with TRBD1. V lost 3 bases, J lost 9 bases, and 10 bases stayed unmatched. The CDR3 is 16 amino acids. From germline, CDR1 is SGHAT and CDR2 FQDESV (reference sequence). The chain's CDR3 is CASSFGQGELGSPLHF. The CDR3 DNA reads as TGTGCCAGCAGCTTCGGACAGGGAGAGCTCGGTTCACCCCTCCACTTT.